The sequence of this T cell receptor (beta chain) was determined in a study of T cell repertoires in cytomegalovirus infection. On the study more broadly: Used in the study were CMV epitopes, some recently identified and HLA-C-restricted, others well-studied and HLA-B-restricted. Overall study findings and caveats: Frequencies of public TCR beta families were cumulated, and this identified carriers of CMV plus the relevant HLA. HLA-C-restricted CMV-specific TCR beta clonotypes prevailed in the ex vivo response.

On this clonotype: Its antigen is not known.

CDR3 length: 16 residues. CDR1 LNHDA and CDR2 SQIVND come from the germline V gene (reference sequence). With V trimmed by 1 base and J by 3 bases, 9 bases remained unmatched. TCRdb reprocessed the reads via MiXCR and lists one record per CDR3 protein. The table lists about 700,000 distinct CDR3 sequences, roughly 36% of them singletons. The gene calls are TRBV19 and TRBJ2-7; 7 bases map to TRBD2. The TCR comes from a human donor in good health (CMV status not recorded). Some clones in this sample may be carry-over from other donors' samples. The sequencing used cultured PBMCs, collected from culture after CMV antigen stimulation. The CDR3 sequence: CASSIVGGGPHYEQYF. In DNA form, the CDR3 reads TGTGCCAGTAGTATAGTTGGGGGAGGGCCCCACTACGAGCAGTACTTC.